A selection of T cell receptor beta chains follows, all from one sample in a study of fetal regulatory T cell absence and autoimmunity. The data were produced by immunoSEQ multiplex PCR, yet TCRdb's version contains in-frame clones alone and is incomplete. The profile shows around 100,000 clones, approximately 75% of them singletons. Sequencing input: pancreas tissue. The receptors shown here come from a male donor with IPEX syndrome. The CDR3 runs from the conserved cysteine through the conserved F or W. A D gene is named only where the DNA matches it firmly. The size of a clone is reported for some rows only, either as once, few or many, or as a class for expanded clones.

clone size	J gene	CDR3 length	D gene	V gene	CDR3 DNA	CDR3 protein
NA	TRBJ1-4	14	NA	TRBV11-3	TGTGCCAGCAGCCCAGGGGCCACTAATGAAAAACTGTTTTTT	CASSPGATNEKLFF
NA	TRBJ1-1	14	TRBD1	TRBV6-1	TGTGCCAGCAGTGAAGGCAGGGGGCGGATTGAAGCTTTCTTT	CASSEGRGRIEAFF
NA	TRBJ1-6	16	TRBD1	TRBV27	TGTGCCAGCAGTTTATTGACCCGGGACAGTAATTCACCCCTCCACTTT	CASSLLTRDSNSPLHF
NA	TRBJ2-1	16	TRBD2	TRBV5-1	TGCGCCAGCAGCTTGGAGGGTGGGAGGGCTGTTGATGAGCAGTTCTTC	CASSLEGGRAVDEQFF
few	TRBJ2-7	13	NA	TRBV6-5	TGTGCCAGCAGTTACGGGACCCCCTACGAGCAGTACTTC	CASSYGTPYEQYF
NA	TRBJ2-5	13	NA	TRBV7-6	TGTGCCAGCAGCCTAGACAGGCAAGAGACCCAGTACTTC	CASSLDRQETQYF
few	TRBJ1-2	11	NA	TRBV20-1	TGCAGTGCTAGATGGACGCATGGCTACACCTTC	CSARWTHGYTF
NA	TRBJ1-2	16	TRBD1	TRBV28	TGTGCCAGCAGTTTAGTCACGACAGGGAACAACTATGGCTACACCTTC	CASSLVTTGNNYGYTF
once	TRBJ2-2	15	NA	TRBV6-1	TGTGCCAGCACCTTATCCGGGTTAAACACCGGGGAGCTGTTTTTT	CASTLSGLNTGELFF
once	TRBJ2-1	14	TRBD2	TRBV29-1	TGCAGCGTACGACTAGCGGGAACACCCACTGAGCAGTTCTTC	CSVRLAGTPTEQFF
once	TRBJ2-1	12	NA	TRBV6-5	TGTGCCAGCAGCAGGGGGGCCAATGAGCAGTTCTTC	CASSRGANEQFF
NA	TRBJ2-1	14	TRBD2	TRBV6-4	TGTGCCAGCAGTTCAACTAGCGGGAACAATGAGCAGTTCTTC	CASSSTSGNNEQFF
NA	TRBJ2-1	16	TRBD2	TRBV7-8	TGTGCCAGCAGCCTTAGCGGGGGGGCCGTCTACAATGAGCAGTTCTTC	CASSLSGGAVYNEQFF
few	TRBJ2-1	14	TRBD2	TRBV5-1	TGCGCCAGCAGCGGCGGGAGGGTCTACAATGAGCAGTTCTTC	CASSGGRVYNEQFF
NA	TRBJ1-5	13	NA	TRBV4-1	TGCGCCAGCAGCCAAGATTTAAATCAGCCCCAGCATTTT	CASSQDLNQPQHF
NA	TRBJ2-2	13	NA	TRBV19	TGTGCCAGTAGTATACGGGGGTTCGGGGAGCTGTTTTTT	CASSIRGFGELFF
NA	TRBJ2-7	15	NA	TRBV2	TGTGCCAGCAGTCCCCCCGATGGACAGTCCTACGAGCAGTACTTC	CASSPPDGQSYEQYF
NA	TRBJ1-1	16	TRBD1	TRBV23-1	TGCGCCAGCAGTCGGCGCAGGGGGAAGAGGAACACTGAAGCTTTCTTT	CASSRRRGKRNTEAFF
NA	TRBJ1-1	14	NA	TRBV6-1	TGTGCCAGCAGTGAAGGCGGGGGATACACTGAAGCTTTCTTT	CASSEGGGYTEAFF
NA	TRBJ2-2	20	NA	TRBV7-8	TGTGCCAGCAGCTTAGCTCTTAGACATTTGAAAAGCGGGAACACCGGGGAGCTGTTTTTT	CASSLALRHLKSGNTGELFF
NA	TRBJ1-2	14	TRBD1	TRBV27	TGTGCCAGCAGTTTAACAGGGGGCTTGGGCGGCTACACCTTC	CASSLTGGLGGYTF
NA	TRBJ1-2	17	NA	TRBV5-6	TGTGCCAGCAGCTCGCGCCGGGGGGCCTTAGCTAACTATGGCTACACCTTC	CASSSRRGALANYGYTF
NA	TRBJ2-1	14	NA	TRBV10-3	TGTGCCATCAGTGAGTCCCCGGGCAGCAATGAGCAGTTCTTC	CAISESPGSNEQFF
NA	TRBJ2-5	12	NA	TRBV10-2	TGCGCCAGCAGTCCGCAGAAAGAGACCCAGTACTTC	CASSPQKETQYF
NA	TRBJ1-6	15	NA	TRBV6-6	TGTGCCAGCAGCCCCGGGAGGTCCTATAATTCACCCCTCCACTTT	CASSPGRSYNSPLHF
once	TRBJ2-5	14	NA	TRBV4-2	TGTGCCAGCAGCGGCCGGGACTCAAAAGAGACCCAGTACTTC	CASSGRDSKETQYF
NA	TRBJ1-1	13	NA	TRBV7-2	TGTGCCAGCAGCGACGGCATGAACACTGAAGCTTTCTTT	CASSDGMNTEAFF
few	TRBJ2-7	11	TRBD1	TRBV6-5	TGTGCCAGCGGACAGGGTTACGAGCAGTACTTC	CASGQGYEQYF
once	TRBJ2-7	15	NA	TRBV7-2	TGTGCCAGCAGCTTAGGGCTAGGCCCTTCCTACGAGCAGTACTTC	CASSLGLGPSYEQYF
NA	TRBJ1-1	17	TRBD1	TRBV7-6	TGTGCCAGCAGCTTGGGACAGGGGGCGGGCTTTAACACTGAAGCTTTCTTT	CASSLGQGAGFNTEAFF
once	TRBJ2-7	17	TRBD1	TRBV15	TGTGCCACCAGCAGTGCAACTCCTCGGGACAGGGCCTACGAGCAGTACTTC	CATSSATPRDRAYEQYF
NA	TRBJ2-3	16	NA	TRBV4-3	TGCGCCAGCAGCCAGACAAACTTACTCCAAGGGGATACGCAGTATTTT	CASSQTNLLQGDTQYF
NA	TRBJ2-3	17	TRBD2	TRBV11-2	TGTGCCAGCAGGAGGGGACTAGCGGGAGCGGGCACAGATACGCAGTATTTT	CASRRGLAGAGTDTQYF
NA	TRBJ1-6	16	NA	TRBV27	TGTGCCAGCCGAACCCTACTCGGGGGTTTGAATTCACCCCTCCACTTT	CASRTLLGGLNSPLHF
NA	TRBJ2-2	15	NA	TRBV7-2	TGTGCCAGCAGCTTAGTTTCTATGCGAGCCGGGGAGCTGTTTTTT	CASSLVSMRAGELFF
NA	TRBJ2-2	12	NA	TRBV9	TGTGCCAGCGGACAGTACACCGGGGAGCTGTTTTTT	CASGQYTGELFF
few	TRBJ1-2	13	TRBD1	TRBV19	TGTGCCATCCAGACAGGGGGGTACGATGGCTACACCTTC	CAIQTGGYDGYTF
NA	TRBJ1-2	15	TRBD1	TRBV11-3	TGTGCCAGCAGCCCGCCGGCAGGGGGGTTTAACGGCTACACCTTC	CASSPPAGGFNGYTF
few	TRBJ2-7	11	NA	TRBV10-2	TGCGCCAGCGCCAAGGGCCACGAGCAGTACTTC	CASAKGHEQYF
NA	TRBJ2-3	16	TRBD1	TRBV7-9	TGTGCCAGCAGCTTTAGGACAGGGGGAAACACAGATACGCAGTATTTT	CASSFRTGGNTDTQYF
NA	TRBJ2-1	12	TRBD2	TRBV6-5	TGTGCCAGCAGTCCAGCGGGAGGATGGAAGTTCTTC	CASSPAGGWKFF
NA	TRBJ2-7	13	NA	TRBV7-6	TGTGCCAGCAGCTTTTCTTCGGGGGCCGGGCAGTACTTC	CASSFSSGAGQYF
NA	TRBJ2-5	15	TRBD2	TRBV19	TGTGCCAGTAGTATAGGGGCGGGAGTGATGGAGACCCAGTACTTC	CASSIGAGVMETQYF
few	TRBJ1-5	14	NA	TRBV7-9	TGTGCCAGCAGCTGGGACTTGCCGAATCAGCCCCAGCATTTT	CASSWDLPNQPQHF
NA	TRBJ2-2	15	TRBD1	TRBV5-4	TGTGCCAGCAGCTTGGGGACAGGGAACACCGGGGAGCTGTTTTTT	CASSLGTGNTGELFF
NA	TRBJ2-1	14	NA	TRBV10-3	TGTGCCATCAGTGAAGCGAGCTCCTACAATGAGCAGTTCTTC	CAISEASSYNEQFF
once	TRBJ2-7	11	NA	TRBV11-2	TGTGCCAGCAGCTTAGACTACGAGCAGTACTTC	CASSLDYEQYF
NA	TRBJ1-2	15	NA	TRBV16	TGTGCCAGCAGCCCCACTCTAGGAGGGGGTGATGGCTACACCTTC	CASSPTLGGGDGYTF
NA	TRBJ2-5	17	TRBD2	TRBV7-8	TGTGCCAGCAGCCCCCCCTTCGGGACTAGCGGAAGGGAGACCCAGTACTTC	CASSPPFGTSGRETQYF